This TCR beta chain was profiled in a study of cytomegalovirus exposure and HLA in healthy donors. Amplification used 60 Vbeta primers and 13 Jbeta primers. Authors' processing steps: Around 11 million of roughly 81 million unique TCR beta chains were shared, per a later count. Method: immunoSEQ multiplex PCR; TCRdb's copy keeps in-frame clones and lacks some. V, J and clone size were drawn from that table, and D and trimming were deduced from the DNA. The sample records about 140,000 clones, roughly 76% being singletons. The study, taken as a whole, reports: Productive status was seen about 87% or about 30% of the time for most TCR beta V segments in an earlier analysis. Later analysis demonstrated an association between a missense DCLRE1C variant and TCR beta V- and J-gene trimming. Based on reports, TCR beta sequences accurately predicted HLA-A and HLA-B alleles for most subjects.

Concerning this clone: Its antigen is not identified.

Germline CDR1 reads MDHEN; CDR2 reads SYDVKM. CDR3 size: 15 residues. Trimming at V came to 3 bases and at J to 3 bases, leaving 3 bases not matched to a gene. This chain connects TRBV28 to TRBJ1-5; TRBD1 matches at 9 bases. Sequencing was carried out using PBMCs. This clonotype originated in a female donor in good health and CMV-seronegative. The chain's CDR3 is CASSFGTGINQPQHF. CDR3 in DNA: TGTGCCAGCAGTTTTGGGACAGGGATCAATCAGCCCCAGCATTTT.